This passage covers 16 T cell receptor beta chains from one sample sequenced in a study of blood T cell repertoires in COVID-19. Clones were read by immunoSEQ multiplex PCR, and TCRdb kept only the in-frame ones, dropping some. The repertoire has some 130,000 clones, roughly 80% of them found once; the top ten carry about 16%. The material sequenced was peripheral blood. The receptors derive from a woman in her forties or fifties with acute or convalescent COVID-19.

This chain uses TRBV20-1 with TRBJ1-1, with 7 bases lining up with TRBD1. The V segment lost 3 bases and the J segment 4 bases; nucleotides outside the gene matches: 8. From germline, CDR1 is DFQATT and CDR2 SNEGSKA (reference sequence). The CDR3 is 14 residues long. CDR3 region: CSASRRGIATEAFF. CDR3 coding DNA: TGCAGTGCTAGTCGCAGGGGGATAGCCACTGAAGCTTTCTTT.

This clone was counted once. CDR3 coding DNA: TGCAGTGCCCAGGGGGCCACTGAAGCTTTCTTT. Translation gives CSAQGATEAFF. The chain recombines TRBV20-1 with TRBJ1-1; 8 bases align to TRBD1. V lost 6 bases and J lost 4; bases outside the gene matches: 1. The CDR3 spans 11 residues. Germline loops: CDR1 DFQATT, CDR2 SNEGSKA (reference sequence).

The chain links TRBV11-2 to TRBJ1-1; weak D call: TRBD1 (6 bases). The CDR3 spans 15 residues. V was cut by 3 bases and J by 5 bases, with 16 bases left in between. The germline CDR1 and CDR2 sequences are SGHAT and FQNNGV. CDR3 coding DNA: TGTGCCAGCAGCTTTAACAGGGCCCAGGGAACTGAAGCTTTCTTT. Amino acid sequence: CASSFNRAQGTEAFF.

The CDR3 region is CASSDGGGGGTQYF. The DNA of the CDR3 is TGTGCCAGCAGTGACGGCGGGGGAGGAGGTACGCAGTATTTT. The V and J genes are TRBV6-4 and TRBJ2-3, with 7 bases fitting TRBD2. This CDR3 has 14 residues. Per germline, CDR1 MRHNA and CDR2 SNTAGT. J lost 8 bases, V lost 2 bases, and 7 bases had no gene match.

The V call is TRBV19, the J call TRBJ2-1, with 10 nucleotides matching TRBD1. This CDR3 is 15 amino acids long. With 4 bases clipped from V and 8 bases from J, the junction kept 8 bases outside the gene matches. The germline CDR1 and CDR2 sequences are LNHDA and SQIVND (reference sequence). The CDR3 is CASSRHGTGVDEQFF. CDR3 nucleotides: TGTGCCAGTAGTAGACACGGGACAGGGGTCGATGAGCAGTTCTTC.

The chain recombines TRBV6-5 with TRBJ2-7, with 10 bases matching TRBD1. Germline V CDR1 and CDR2: MNHEY, SVGAGI. The J segment lost 3 bases and the V segment lost 6 bases, leaving 8 bases of the junction unmatched. The CDR3 is 15 residues long. CDR3 region: CASSLTGTGDYEQYF. Written as DNA, the CDR3 is TGTGCCAGCAGCTTGACCGGGACAGGGGACTACGAGCAGTACTTC.

The chain combines TRBV4-1 with TRBJ2-4; possible D gene TRBD1, 5 bases. From germline, CDR1 is MGHRA and CDR2 YSYEKL. The CDR3 covers 17 residues. Trimming removed 1 base from V and 0 bases from J, with 13 bases in between. CDR3 DNA sequence: TGCGCCAGCAGCCAAGGTTCAGGGTTAATAGCCAAAAACATTCAGTACTTC. It is translated as CASSQGSGLIAKNIQYF.

The chain couples TRBV7-8 to TRBJ1-1; D remains unclear. V lost 3 bases to trimming and J lost 1 base, with 6 bases between them. Germline CDR1 reads SGHVS; CDR2 reads FQNEAQ. CDR3 size: 13 residues. The CDR3 bases are TGTGCCAGCAGCTTGGGAGCGAACACTGAAGCTTTCTTT. It is translated as CASSLGANTEAFF.

This clone was counted only a few times. The CDR3 DNA sequence: TGTGCCAGCCAGAGAGAGGGAGGAATGGATGAAGCTTTCTTT. It is translated as CASQREGGMDEAFF. This chain joins TRBV2 and TRBJ1-1; D not resolved. The V gene's germline CDR1 is SNHLY and CDR2 FYNNEI. The CDR3 totals 14 residues. V lost 8 bases and J 7 bases, leaving 20 bases between the germline ends.

V gene TRBV18 combines with J gene TRBJ1-2; 8 bases are a match to TRBD1. V was clipped by 3 bases and J by 7 bases; unmatched bases: 10. The germline V gene has CDR1 KGHSH and CDR2 LQKENI. This CDR3 spans 15 amino acids. CDR3 bases: TGTGCCAGCTCACCCGACAGGGGCCTGAGAAGTGGCTACACCTTC. As protein: CASSPDRGLRSGYTF.

This chain joins TRBV3-1 (or the pseudogene TRBV3-2) and TRBJ1-2; 8 nucleotides line up with TRBD1. Germline trimming cut 6 bases from V and 6 bases from J; bases unmatched to any gene: 12. The CDR3 runs to 15 residues. The germline CDR1 and CDR2 sequences are LGHDT and YNNKEL (reference sequence). The CDR3 reads CASRPSLDRENGYTF. The DNA of the CDR3 is TGTGCCAGCAGACCATCTCTGGACAGGGAGAATGGCTACACCTTC.

The chain recombines TRBV7-8 with TRBJ2-3; possibly TRBD2 for D (6 bases). Trimming shortened V by 2 bases and J by 6 bases, and 18 bases separated the two germline ends. CDR1 and CDR2 from the germline V gene are SGHVS and FQNEAQ. The CDR3 runs 16 residues. The CDR3 loop reads CASSLRTGVRPDTQYF. As DNA, the CDR3 is TGTGCCAGCAGCTTAAGGACGGGAGTCCGCCCGGATACGCAGTATTTT. The full variable domain, with the rest looked up from reference TRBV7-8 and TRBJ2-3, is GAGVSQSPRYKVAKRGQDVALRCDPISGHVSLFWYQQALGQGPEFLTYFQNEAQLDKSGLPSDRFFAERPEGSVSTLKIQRTQQEDSAVYLCASSLRTGVRPDTQYFGPGTRLTVL.

The V and J genes are TRBV2 and TRBJ2-1, with 10 nucleotides matching TRBD1. The V and J ends lost 6 bases and 3 bases, in that order; junction bases with no gene match: 5. The CDR3 spans 15 residues. CDR1 is SNHLY, CDR2 FYNNEI, per germline. The CDR3 DNA reads TGTGCCAGCAGGCCGGACAGGGGGAACTACAATGAGCAGTTCTTC. Translated, it gives CASRPDRGNYNEQFF.

This sequence joins TRBV9 and TRBJ1-3; 7 nucleotides line up with TRBD1. The V segment lost 4 bases and the J segment 0 bases; nucleotides outside the gene matches: 10. The germline CDR1 and CDR2 sequences are SGDLS and YYNGEE. This CDR3 has 17 amino acids. The CDR3 nucleotides are TGTGCCAGCAGCTCTCCGGGGACAGCCTCCTCTGGAAACACCATATATTTT. This gives the protein CASSSPGTASSGNTIYF.

The chain uses TRBV29-1 and TRBJ1-1, with D tentatively TRBD1 (6 bases). Germline V gene data show CDR1 as SQVTM and CDR2 as ANQGSEA. Between the trimmed V and J ends, which lost 7 bases and 4 bases, there was a span of 16 bases. This CDR3 comprises 13 residues. CDR3 sequence (DNA): TGCAGCGGTAGACAGGCCGGGTCCACTGAAGCTTTCTTT. Translated, it gives CSGRQAGSTEAFF. Drawing the rest from reference TRBV29-1 and TRBJ1-1, the complete variable domain is SAVISQKPSRDICQRGTSLTIQCQVDSQVTMMFWYRQQPGQSLTLIATANQGSEATYESGFVIDKFPISRPNLTFSTLTVSNMSPEDSSIYLCSGRQAGSTEAFFGQGTRLTVV.

The V gene is TRBV10-1, the J gene TRBJ1-5; the match to TRBD1 covers 7 bases. With 2 bases clipped from V and 1 base from J, the junction kept 14 bases outside the gene matches. Germline V gives CDR1 WNHNN, CDR2 SYGVQD (reference sequence). The CDR3 contains 19 residues. The CDR3 loop is CASSEQPDRARHSNQPQHF. CDR3 nucleotides: TGCGCCAGCAGTGAGCAACCCGACAGGGCTAGACACAGCAATCAGCCCCAGCATTTT.